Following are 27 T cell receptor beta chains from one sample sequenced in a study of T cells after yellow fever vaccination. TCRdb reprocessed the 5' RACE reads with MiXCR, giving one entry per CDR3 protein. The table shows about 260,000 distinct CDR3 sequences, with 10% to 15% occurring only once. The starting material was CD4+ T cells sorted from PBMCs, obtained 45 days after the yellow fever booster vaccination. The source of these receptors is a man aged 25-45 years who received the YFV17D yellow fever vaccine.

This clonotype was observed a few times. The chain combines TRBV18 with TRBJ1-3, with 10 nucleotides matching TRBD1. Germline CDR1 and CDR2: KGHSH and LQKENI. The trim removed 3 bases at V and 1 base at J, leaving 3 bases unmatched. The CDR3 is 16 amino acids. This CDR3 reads CASSPRGQGSGNTIYF. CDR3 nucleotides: TGTGCCAGCTCACCTCGGGGACAGGGGTCTGGAAACACCATATATTTT.

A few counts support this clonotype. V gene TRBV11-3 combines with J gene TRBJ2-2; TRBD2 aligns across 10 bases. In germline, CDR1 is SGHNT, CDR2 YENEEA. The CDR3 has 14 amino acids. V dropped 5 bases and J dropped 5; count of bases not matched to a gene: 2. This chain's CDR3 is CASSNSGRTGELFF. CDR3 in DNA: TGTGCCAGCAGCAATAGCGGGAGGACCGGGGAGCTGTTTTTT.

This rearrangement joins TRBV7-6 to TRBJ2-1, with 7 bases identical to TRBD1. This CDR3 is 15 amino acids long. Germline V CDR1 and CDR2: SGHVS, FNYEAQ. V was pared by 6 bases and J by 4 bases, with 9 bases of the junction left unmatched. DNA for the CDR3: TGTGCCAGCAGTTACGGGACAGCTCGATACAATGAGCAGTTCTTC. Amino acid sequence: CASSYGTARYNEQFF.

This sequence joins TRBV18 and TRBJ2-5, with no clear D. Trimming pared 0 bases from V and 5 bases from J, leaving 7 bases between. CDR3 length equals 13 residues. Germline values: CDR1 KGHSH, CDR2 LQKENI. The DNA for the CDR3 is TGTGCCAGCTCACCACCGGTATTTGAGACCCAGTACTTC. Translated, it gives CASSPPVFETQYF.

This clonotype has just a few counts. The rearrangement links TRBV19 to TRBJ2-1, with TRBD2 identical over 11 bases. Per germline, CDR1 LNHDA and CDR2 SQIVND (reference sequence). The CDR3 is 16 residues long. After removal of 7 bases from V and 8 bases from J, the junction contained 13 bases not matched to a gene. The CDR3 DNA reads TGTGCCAGTATTAGCGGGAGGGCCGGGCGCGGCGATGAGCAGTTCTTC. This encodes CASISGRAGRGDEQFF.

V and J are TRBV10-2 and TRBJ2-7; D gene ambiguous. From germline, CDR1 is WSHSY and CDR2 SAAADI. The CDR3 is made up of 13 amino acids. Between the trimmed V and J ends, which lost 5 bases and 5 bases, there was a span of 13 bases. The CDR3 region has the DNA TGCGCCAGCAGTAAGGAAGGCAAGCACGAGCAGTACTTC. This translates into CASSKEGKHEQYF.

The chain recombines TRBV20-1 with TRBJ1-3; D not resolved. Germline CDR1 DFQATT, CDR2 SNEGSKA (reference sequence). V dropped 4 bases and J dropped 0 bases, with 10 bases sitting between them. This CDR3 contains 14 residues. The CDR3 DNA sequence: TGCAGTGCTACCCCCGGAAGCTCTGGAAACACCATATATTTT. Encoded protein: CSATPGSSGNTIYF.

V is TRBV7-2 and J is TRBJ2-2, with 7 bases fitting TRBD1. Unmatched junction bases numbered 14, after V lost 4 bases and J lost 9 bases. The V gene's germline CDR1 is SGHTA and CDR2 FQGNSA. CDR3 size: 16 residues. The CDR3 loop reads CASSSTGAVFGRELFF. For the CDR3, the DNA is TGTGCCAGCAGCTCCACAGGGGCCGTCTTCGGCCGGGAGCTGTTTTTT. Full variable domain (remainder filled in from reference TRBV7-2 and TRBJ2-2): GAGVSQSPSNKVTEKGKDVELRCDPISGHTALYWYRQSLGQGLEFLIYFQGNSAPDKSGLPSDRFSAERTGGSVSTLTIQRTQQEDSAVYLCASSSTGAVFGRELFFGEGSRLTVL.

In nucleotides, the CDR3 is TGTGCCAGCTCCAAGGGGATTTTACAAGAGACCCAGTACTTC. Translated, it gives CASSKGILQETQYF. V gene TRBV2 combines with J gene TRBJ2-5; D possibly corresponds to TRBD1 (5 bases). Trimming stripped 8 bases from V and 2 bases from J, with 15 bases between. CDR3 length: 14 residues. The germline V gene encodes CDR1 SNHLY and CDR2 FYNNEI.

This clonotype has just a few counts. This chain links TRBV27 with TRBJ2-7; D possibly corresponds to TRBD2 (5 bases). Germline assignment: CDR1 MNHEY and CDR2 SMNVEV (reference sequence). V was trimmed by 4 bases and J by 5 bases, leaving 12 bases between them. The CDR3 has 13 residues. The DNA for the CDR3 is TGTGCCAGCAGTTCCCCGCCTAGCCACGAGCAGTACTTC. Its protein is CASSSPPSHEQYF.

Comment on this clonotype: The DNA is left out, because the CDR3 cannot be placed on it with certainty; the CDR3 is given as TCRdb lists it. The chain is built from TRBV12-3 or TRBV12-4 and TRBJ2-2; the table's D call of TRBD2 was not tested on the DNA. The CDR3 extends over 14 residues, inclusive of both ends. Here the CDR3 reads CASSSSLGIGELFF.

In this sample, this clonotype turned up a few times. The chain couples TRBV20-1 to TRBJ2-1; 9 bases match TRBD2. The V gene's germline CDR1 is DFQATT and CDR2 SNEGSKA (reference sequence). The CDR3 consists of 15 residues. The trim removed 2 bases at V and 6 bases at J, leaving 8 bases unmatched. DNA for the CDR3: TGCAGTGCTAGAAAAGTCAGCGGGAGGCGCAATGAGCAGTTCTTC. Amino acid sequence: CSARKVSGRRNEQFF.

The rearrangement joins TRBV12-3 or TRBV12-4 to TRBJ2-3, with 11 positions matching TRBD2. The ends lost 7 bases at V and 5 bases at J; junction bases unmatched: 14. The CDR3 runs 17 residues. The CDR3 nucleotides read TGTGCCAGCACCCCCCGTGGTACTAGCGGGAGAGTAGATACGCAGTATTTT. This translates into CASTPRGTSGRVDTQYF.

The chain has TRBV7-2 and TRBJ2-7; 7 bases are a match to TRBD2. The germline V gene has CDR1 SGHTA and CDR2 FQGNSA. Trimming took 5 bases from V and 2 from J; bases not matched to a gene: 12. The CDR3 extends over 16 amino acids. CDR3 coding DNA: TGTGCCAGCAGCCCCGACACATGGACTAGGACCTACGAGCAGTACTTC. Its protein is CASSPDTWTRTYEQYF.

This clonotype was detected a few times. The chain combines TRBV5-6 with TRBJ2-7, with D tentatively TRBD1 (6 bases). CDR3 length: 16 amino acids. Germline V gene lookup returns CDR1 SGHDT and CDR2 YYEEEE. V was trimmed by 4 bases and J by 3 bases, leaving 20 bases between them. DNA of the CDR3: TGTGCCAGCAGCACCTCCCCCACAGGGACCCTCTACGAGCAGTACTTC. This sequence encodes CASSTSPTGTLYEQYF. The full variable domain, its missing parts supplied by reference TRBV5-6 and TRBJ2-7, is DAGVTQSPTHLIKTRGQQVTLRCSPKSGHDTVSWYQQALGQGPQFIFQYYEEEERQRGNFPDRFSGHQFPNYSSELNVNALLLGDSALYLCASSTSPTGTLYEQYFGPGTRLTVT.

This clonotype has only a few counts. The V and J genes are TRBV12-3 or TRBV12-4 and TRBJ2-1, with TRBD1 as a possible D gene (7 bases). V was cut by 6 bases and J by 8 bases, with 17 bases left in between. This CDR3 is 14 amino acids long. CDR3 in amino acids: CASRAVRGEDEQFF. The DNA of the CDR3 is TGTGCCAGCAGGGCCGTCAGGGGGGAGGATGAGCAGTTCTTC.

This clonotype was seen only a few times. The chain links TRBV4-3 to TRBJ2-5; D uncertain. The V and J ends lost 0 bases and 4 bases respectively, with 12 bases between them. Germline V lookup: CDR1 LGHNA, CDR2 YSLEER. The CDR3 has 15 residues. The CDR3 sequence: CASSQDLKVGETQYF. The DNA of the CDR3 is TGCGCCAGCAGCCAAGATCTAAAGGTTGGAGAGACCCAGTACTTC.

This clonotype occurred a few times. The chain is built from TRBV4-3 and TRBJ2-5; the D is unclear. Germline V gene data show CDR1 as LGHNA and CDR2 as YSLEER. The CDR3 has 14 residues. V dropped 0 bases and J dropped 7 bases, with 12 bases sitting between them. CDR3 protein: CASSQEWQFGTQYF. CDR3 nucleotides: TGCGCCAGCAGCCAAGAGTGGCAGTTCGGGACCCAGTACTTC.

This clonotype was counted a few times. The CDR3 DNA follows: TGTGCCAGCAGTTTTAAAGCGCACACCGGGGAGCTGTTTTTT. This encodes CASSFKAHTGELFF. The chain carries TRBV12-3 or TRBV12-4 and TRBJ2-2; D gene unclear. Trimming left V 3 bases short and J 3 bases short, with 8 bases between. The CDR3 length is 14 residues.

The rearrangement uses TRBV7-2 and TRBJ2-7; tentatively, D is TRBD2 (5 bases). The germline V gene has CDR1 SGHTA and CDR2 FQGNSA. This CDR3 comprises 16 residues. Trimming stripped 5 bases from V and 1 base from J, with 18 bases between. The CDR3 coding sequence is TGTGCCAGCAGCACCCCTAGCCGGAAGGGATCCTACGAGCAGTACTTC. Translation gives CASSTPSRKGSYEQYF.

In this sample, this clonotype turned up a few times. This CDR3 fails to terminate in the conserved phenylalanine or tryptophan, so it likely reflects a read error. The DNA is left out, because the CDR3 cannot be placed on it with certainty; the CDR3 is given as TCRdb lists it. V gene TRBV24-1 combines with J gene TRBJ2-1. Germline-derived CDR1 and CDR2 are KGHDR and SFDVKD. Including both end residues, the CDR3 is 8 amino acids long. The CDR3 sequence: CATWLTWS.

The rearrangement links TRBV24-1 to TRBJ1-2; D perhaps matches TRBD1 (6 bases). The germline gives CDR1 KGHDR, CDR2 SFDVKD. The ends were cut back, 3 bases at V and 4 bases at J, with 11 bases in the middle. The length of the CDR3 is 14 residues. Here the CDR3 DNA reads TGTGCCACCAGTGATAAGACAGGCAGCTATGGCTACACCTTC. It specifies CATSDKTGSYGYTF.

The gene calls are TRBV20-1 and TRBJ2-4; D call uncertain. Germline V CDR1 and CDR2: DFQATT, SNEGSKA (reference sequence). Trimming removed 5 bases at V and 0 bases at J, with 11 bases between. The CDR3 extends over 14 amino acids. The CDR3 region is CSARTGLAKNIQYF. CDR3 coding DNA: TGCAGTGCTCGTACGGGTTTAGCCAAAAACATTCAGTACTTC.

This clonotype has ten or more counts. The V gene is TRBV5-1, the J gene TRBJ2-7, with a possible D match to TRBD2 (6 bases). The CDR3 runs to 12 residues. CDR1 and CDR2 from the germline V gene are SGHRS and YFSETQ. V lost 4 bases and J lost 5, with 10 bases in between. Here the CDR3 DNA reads TGCGCCAGCAGCAGCGGGCTCGACGAGCAGTACTTC. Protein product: CASSSGLDEQYF.

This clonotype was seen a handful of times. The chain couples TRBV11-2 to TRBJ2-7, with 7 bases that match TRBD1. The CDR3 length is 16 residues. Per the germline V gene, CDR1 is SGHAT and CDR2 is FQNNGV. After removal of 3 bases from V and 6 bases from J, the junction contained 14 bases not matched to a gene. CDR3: CASSFTDRAEGGEQYF. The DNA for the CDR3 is TGTGCCAGCAGCTTCACCGACAGGGCCGAAGGTGGCGAGCAGTACTTC.

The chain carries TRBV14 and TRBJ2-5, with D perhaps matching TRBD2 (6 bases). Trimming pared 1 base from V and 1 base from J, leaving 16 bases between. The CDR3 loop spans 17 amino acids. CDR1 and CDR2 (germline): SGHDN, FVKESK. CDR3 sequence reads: CASSQGSRGPIQETQYF. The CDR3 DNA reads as TGTGCCAGCAGCCAAGGGTCGCGGGGACCTATCCAAGAGACCCAGTACTTC. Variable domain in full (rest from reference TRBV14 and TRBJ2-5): EAGVTQFPSHSVIEKGQTVTLRCDPISGHDNLYWYRRVMGKEIKFLLHFVKESKQDESGMPNNRFLAERTGGTYSTLKVQPAELEDSGVYFCASSQGSRGPIQETQYFGPGTRLLVL.

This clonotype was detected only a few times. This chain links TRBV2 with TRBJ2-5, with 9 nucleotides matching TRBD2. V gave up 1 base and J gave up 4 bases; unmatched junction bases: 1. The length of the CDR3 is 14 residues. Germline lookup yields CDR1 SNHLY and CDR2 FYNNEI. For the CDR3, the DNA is TGTGCCAGCAGTGAAGAAGCGGGAGGAGAGACCCAGTACTTC. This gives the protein CASSEEAGGETQYF.